These 9 T cell receptor beta chains share one sample of origin, sequenced in a study of blood T cell repertoires in COVID-19. The method was immunoSEQ multiplex PCR; TCRdb's version includes in-frame clones alone and lacks a portion of them. The sample records 200,000 to 250,000 clones, roughly 90% being singletons. Sequenced material: peripheral blood. All receptors derive from a woman aged 40 to 50 with acute or convalescent COVID-19.

The chain uses TRBV18 and TRBJ2-1; possible D gene TRBD2, 5 bases. The CDR3 consists of 15 residues. Germline V gene data show CDR1 as KGHSH and CDR2 as LQKENI. V was cut by 3 bases and J by 6 bases, with 15 bases left in between. The CDR3 nucleotides read TGTGCCAGCTCACCGCCGGTGGACTTTAGCAATGAGCAGTTCTTC. Amino acid sequence: CASSPPVDFSNEQFF.

This chain joins TRBV19 and TRBJ2-3; 9 nucleotides line up with TRBD2. Trimming took 2 bases from V and 6 from J; bases not matched to a gene: 12. Germline CDR1 is LNHDA and CDR2 is SQIVND (reference sequence). The CDR3 runs 17 residues. The CDR3: CASSILVAGAPPDTQYF. CDR3 in DNA: TGTGCCAGTAGTATATTAGTAGCGGGGGCCCCCCCGGATACGCAGTATTTT.

This clone occurred once. The rearrangement joins TRBV7-2 to TRBJ2-3, with D perhaps matching TRBD1 (6 bases). The CDR3 length is 13 residues. The V and J ends lost 5 bases and 0 bases respectively, with 6 bases between them. Germline V gene sequence: CDR1 SGHTA, CDR2 FQGNSA. The CDR3 bases are TGTGCCAGCAGCGGACAGAGCACAGATACGCAGTATTTT. Its protein product is CASSGQSTDTQYF.

This chain joins TRBV19 and TRBJ1-2; D unresolved. Germline V gene lookup returns CDR1 LNHDA and CDR2 SQIVND (reference sequence). V was clipped by 3 bases and J by 8 bases, with 13 bases between them. The CDR3 runs to 13 residues. The CDR3, as DNA: TGTGCCAGTAGTATTTCCCCGGGGAACGGCTACACCTTC. Protein sequence: CASSISPGNGYTF.

The V and J genes are TRBV6-5 and TRBJ1-3, with D unclear. Trimming pared 7 bases from V and 0 bases from J, leaving 13 bases between. The CDR3 loop spans 15 amino acids. In germline, CDR1 is MNHEY, CDR2 SVGAGI. The CDR3 region is CASTKGVNSGNTIYF. The CDR3 coding sequence is TGTGCCAGCACCAAAGGAGTCAACTCTGGAAACACCATATATTTT.

The rearrangement links TRBV7-3 to TRBJ2-2; TRBD1 aligns across 9 bases. Germline CDR1 is SGHTA and CDR2 is FQGTGA. The length of the CDR3 is 15 residues. With V trimmed by 6 bases and J by 6 bases, 8 bases remained unmatched. The CDR3 DNA reads TGTGCCAGCAGTTCCGGGACAGGGATTCCCGGGGAGCTGTTTTTT. It encodes CASSSGTGIPGELFF.

The rearrangement links TRBV18 to TRBJ2-1; possible D gene TRBD2, 6 bases. CDR3 length: 17 amino acids. Germline lookup yields CDR1 KGHSH and CDR2 LQKENI. With 3 bases removed from V and 5 bases from J, the gap between germline ends came to 20 bases. Written as DNA, the CDR3 is TGTGCCAGCTCACCGCCGACGTTAGGCGGGATCAACAATGAGCAGTTCTTC. Amino acids: CASSPPTLGGINNEQFF.

This chain joins TRBV7-9 and TRBJ2-7, with 10 bases lining up with TRBD1. CDR1 is SEHNR, CDR2 FQNEAQ, per germline (reference sequence). J gave up 3 bases and V 6 bases, and 8 bases lay outside the gene matches. The CDR3 contains 15 residues. The CDR3 region has the DNA TGTGCCAGCAGAACGACAGGGGGCATAAACTACGAGCAGTACGTC. It encodes CASRTTGGINYEQYV.

The V call is TRBV29-1, the J call TRBJ1-5, with no clear D. CDR3 length: 13 residues. Between the trimmed V and J ends, which lost 4 bases and 5 bases, there was a span of 12 bases. Germline V gene sequence: CDR1 SQVTM, CDR2 ANQGSEA. The CDR3 spells CSVVEGLDQPQHF. DNA of the CDR3: TGCAGCGTTGTGGAGGGTTTAGATCAGCCCCAGCATTTT. The full variable domain, completed using reference TRBV29-1 and TRBJ1-5, is SAVISQKPSRDICQRGTSLTIQCQVDSQVTMMFWYRQQPGQSLTLIATANQGSEATYESGFVIDKFPISRPNLTFSTLTVSNMSPEDSSIYLCSVVEGLDQPQHFGDGTRLSIL.